This TCR beta chain was found in a study of T cell changes during pregnancy in multiple sclerosis. The CDR3 sequence is 16 residues long. The V segment lost 5 bases and the J segment 3 bases; nucleotides outside the gene matches: 8. Germline V gene data show CDR1 as SNHLY and CDR2 as FYNNEI. This clone was picked up one time. TCRdb's copy holds only in-frame clones and misses some; the assay was immunoSEQ multiplex PCR. The profile shows about 100,000 clones, more than 80% of them singletons. V is TRBV2 and J is TRBJ1-5; 9 bases are a match to TRBD1. This TCR came from a female donor with multiple sclerosis, enrolled in a pregnancy study. The sequencing used peripheral blood, collected in the second trimester of pregnancy. CDR3 nucleotide sequence: TGTGCCAGCAGTCTTTCGGGACAGGGAGTCAATCAGCCCCAGCATTTT. Amino acids: CASSLSGQGVNQPQHF.